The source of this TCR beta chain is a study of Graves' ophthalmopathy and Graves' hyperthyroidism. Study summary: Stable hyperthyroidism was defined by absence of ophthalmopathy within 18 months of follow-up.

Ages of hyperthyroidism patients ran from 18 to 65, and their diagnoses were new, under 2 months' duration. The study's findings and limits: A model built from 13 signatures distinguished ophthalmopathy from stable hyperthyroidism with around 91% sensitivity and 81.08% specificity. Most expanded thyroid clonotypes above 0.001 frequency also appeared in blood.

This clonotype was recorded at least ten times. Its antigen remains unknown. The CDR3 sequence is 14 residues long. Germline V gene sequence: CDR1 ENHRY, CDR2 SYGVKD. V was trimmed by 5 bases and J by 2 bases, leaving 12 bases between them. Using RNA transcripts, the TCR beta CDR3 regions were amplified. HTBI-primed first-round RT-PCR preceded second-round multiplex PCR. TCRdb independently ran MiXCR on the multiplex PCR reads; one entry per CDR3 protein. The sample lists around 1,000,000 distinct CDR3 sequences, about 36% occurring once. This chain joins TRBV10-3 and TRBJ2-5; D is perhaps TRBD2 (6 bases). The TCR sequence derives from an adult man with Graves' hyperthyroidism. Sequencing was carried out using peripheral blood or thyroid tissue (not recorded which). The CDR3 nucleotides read TGTGCCATCAGTCGCGGGGTGGTTCAAGAGACCCAGTACTTC. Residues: CAISRGVVQETQYF.